This note documents a single T cell receptor (beta chain) sequence. This CDR3 spans 16 amino acids. Germline values: CDR1 MNHNY, CDR2 SVGAGI (reference sequence). V lost 6 bases and J lost 1; bases outside the gene matches: 9. The record originates from a study of shared clonotypes between healthy human individuals. Study-wide background: The donor group consisted of a couple of women and three men, aged 18 to 49.

Repertoires were generated with immunoSEQ multiplex PCR, while TCRdb's copy carries only in-frame clones and drops some. Of about 640,000 clones in the sample, about 78% were seen once. The TCR sequence derives from a woman aged 30 to 39 in good health. Material for sequencing was memory CD4+ T cells sorted from blood. Subset defined: CD45RA-negative fraction. The J gene is TRBJ1-1, the V gene TRBV6-6, with 9 bases fitting TRBD1. In DNA form, the CDR3 reads TGTGCCAGCAGAACAGGGGGCTTATCCCAGAACACTGAAGCTTTCTTT. Translating gives CASRTGGLSQNTEAFF.